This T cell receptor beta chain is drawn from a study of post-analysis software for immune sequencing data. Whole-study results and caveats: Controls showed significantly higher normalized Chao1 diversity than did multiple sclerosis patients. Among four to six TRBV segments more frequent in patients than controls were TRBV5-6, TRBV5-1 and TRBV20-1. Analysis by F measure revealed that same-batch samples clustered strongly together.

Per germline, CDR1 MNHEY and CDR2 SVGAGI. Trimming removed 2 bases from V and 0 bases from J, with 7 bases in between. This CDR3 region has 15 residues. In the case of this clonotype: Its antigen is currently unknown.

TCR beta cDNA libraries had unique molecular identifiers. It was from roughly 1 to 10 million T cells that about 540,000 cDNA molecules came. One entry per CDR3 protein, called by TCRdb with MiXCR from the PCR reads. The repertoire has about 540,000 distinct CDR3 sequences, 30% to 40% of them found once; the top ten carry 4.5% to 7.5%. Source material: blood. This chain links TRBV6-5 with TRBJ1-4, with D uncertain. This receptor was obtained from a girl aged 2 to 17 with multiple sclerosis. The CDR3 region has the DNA TGTGCCAGCAGTTACCTGGATGCAACTAATGAAAAACTGTTTTTT. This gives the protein CASSYLDATNEKLFF.